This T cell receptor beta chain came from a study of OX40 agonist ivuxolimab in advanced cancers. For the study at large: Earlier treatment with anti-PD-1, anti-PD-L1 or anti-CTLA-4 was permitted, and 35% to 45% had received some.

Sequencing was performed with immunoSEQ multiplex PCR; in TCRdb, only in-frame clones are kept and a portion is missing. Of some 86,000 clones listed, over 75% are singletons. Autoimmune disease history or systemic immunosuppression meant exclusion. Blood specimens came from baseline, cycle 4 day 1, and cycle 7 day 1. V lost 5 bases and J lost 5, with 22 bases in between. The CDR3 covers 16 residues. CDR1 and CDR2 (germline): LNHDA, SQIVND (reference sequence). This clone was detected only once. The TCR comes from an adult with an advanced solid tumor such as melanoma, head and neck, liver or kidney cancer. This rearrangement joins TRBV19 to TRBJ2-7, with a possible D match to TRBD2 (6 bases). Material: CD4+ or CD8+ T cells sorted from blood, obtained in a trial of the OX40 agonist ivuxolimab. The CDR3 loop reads CASSGGDADEDHEQYF. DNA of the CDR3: TGTGCCAGTAGTGGAGGGGACGCGGATGAGGATCACGAGCAGTACTTC. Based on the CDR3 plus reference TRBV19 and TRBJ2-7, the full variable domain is DGGITQSPKYLFRKEGQNVTLSCEQNLNHDAMYWYRQDPGQGLRLIYYSQIVNDFQKGDIAEGYSVSREKKESFPLTVTSAQKNPTAFYLCASSGGDADEDHEQYFGPGTRLTVT.